The entry that follows covers one T cell receptor (beta chain) sequence. Its antigen is not identified. The data stem from a study of siplizumab effects on memory and regulatory T cells. Germline loops: CDR1 MGHDK, CDR2 SYGVNS. The CDR3 has 16 amino acids. The V end lost 2 bases, the J end lost 0 bases, and 11 bases lay between the germline ends. Data came from immunoSEQ multiplex PCR; TCRdb stores just in-frame clones and leaves some out. The profile shows about 48,000 clones, about 90% of them singletons. The study's findings and limits: The study found naive T cells seemingly more diverse than memory cells and seemingly major alloresponse contributors.

J is TRBJ2-1 and V is TRBV25-1, with D maybe TRBD2 (5 bases). This TCR was recovered from a human donor in good health. Source material: naive CD8+ T cells sorted from blood. CDR3 sequence reads: CASSERGTSSYNEQFF. The CDR3 DNA follows: TGTGCCAGCAGTGAACGGGGTACTTCCTCCTACAATGAGCAGTTCTTC.